The TCR beta chain described here comes from a study of blood T cell repertoires in COVID-19. Study-wide background: Samples came from the United States, Italy and Spain, spanning acute and convalescent COVID-19.

V shed 8 bases, J shed 1 base, and the junction held 3 bases outside the gene matches. CDR1 and CDR2 from the germline V gene are SNHLY and FYNNEI. CDR3 length: 13 residues. Clones were read by immunoSEQ multiplex PCR, and TCRdb kept only the in-frame ones, dropping some. The sample has 150,000 or so clones; 85% to 90% are singletons. The sequenced material came from peripheral blood. The chain uses TRBV2 and TRBJ2-5, with TRBD1 matching 8 bases. The clonotype originates from a man aged 18-30 years with acute or convalescent COVID-19. In DNA, the CDR3 is TGTGCCAGCCGCAGGGGGCGCCAAGAGACCCAGTACTTC. Translating gives CASRRGRQETQYF.